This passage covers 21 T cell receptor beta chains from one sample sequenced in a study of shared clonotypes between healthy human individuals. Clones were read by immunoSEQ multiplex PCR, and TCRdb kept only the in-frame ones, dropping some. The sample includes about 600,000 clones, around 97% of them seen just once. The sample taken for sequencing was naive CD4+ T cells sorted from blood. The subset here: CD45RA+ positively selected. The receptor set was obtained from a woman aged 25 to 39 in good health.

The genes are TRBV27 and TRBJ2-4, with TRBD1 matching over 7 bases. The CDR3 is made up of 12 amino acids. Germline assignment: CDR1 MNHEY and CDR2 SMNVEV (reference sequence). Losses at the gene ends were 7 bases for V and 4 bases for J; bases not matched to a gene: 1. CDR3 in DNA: TGTGCCAGCACGGACAGGAAAAACATTCAGTACTTC. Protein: CASTDRKNIQYF.

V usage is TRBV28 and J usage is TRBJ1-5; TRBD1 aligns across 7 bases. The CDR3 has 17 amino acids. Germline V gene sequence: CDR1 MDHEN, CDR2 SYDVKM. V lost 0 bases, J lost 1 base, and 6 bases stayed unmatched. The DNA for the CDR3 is TGTGCCAGCAGTTTATGGATACGGGGACAGAGCAATCAGCCCCAGCATTTT. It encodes CASSLWIRGQSNQPQHF.

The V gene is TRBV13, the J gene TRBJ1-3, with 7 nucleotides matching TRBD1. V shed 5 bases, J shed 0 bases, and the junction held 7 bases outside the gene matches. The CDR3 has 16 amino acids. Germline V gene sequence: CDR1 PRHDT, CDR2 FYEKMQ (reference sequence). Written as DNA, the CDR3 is TGTGCCAGCAGCCAAATCGACAGGGCCTCTGGAAACACCATATATTTT. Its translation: CASSQIDRASGNTIYF.

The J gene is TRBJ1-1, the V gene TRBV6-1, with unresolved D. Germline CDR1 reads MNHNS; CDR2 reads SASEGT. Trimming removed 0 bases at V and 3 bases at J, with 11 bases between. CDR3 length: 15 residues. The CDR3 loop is CASSEASGVDTEAFF. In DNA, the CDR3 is TGTGCCAGCAGTGAAGCGTCCGGGGTGGACACTGAAGCTTTCTTT.

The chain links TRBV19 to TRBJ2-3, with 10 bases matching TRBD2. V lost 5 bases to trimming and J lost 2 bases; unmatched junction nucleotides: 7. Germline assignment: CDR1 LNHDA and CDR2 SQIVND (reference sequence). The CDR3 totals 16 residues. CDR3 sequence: CASSLLAGGVTDTQYF. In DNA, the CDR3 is TGTGCCAGTAGTCTTTTAGCGGGAGGTGTCACAGATACGCAGTATTTT.

The CDR3 region has the DNA TGTGCCAGCAGTGCTAGCGGGAGGGCCAGAAGCACAGATACGCAGTATTTT. Protein: CASSASGRARSTDTQYF. V usage is TRBV27 and J usage is TRBJ2-3; 12 bases align to TRBD2. Germline V gives CDR1 MNHEY, CDR2 SMNVEV (reference sequence). V shed 5 bases and J 0 bases; nucleotides not matched to a gene: 6. This CDR3 is built from 17 residues.

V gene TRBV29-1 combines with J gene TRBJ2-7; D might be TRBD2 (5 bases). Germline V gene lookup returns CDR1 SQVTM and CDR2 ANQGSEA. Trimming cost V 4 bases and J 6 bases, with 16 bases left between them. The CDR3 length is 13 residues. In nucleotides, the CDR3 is TGCAGCGTTGTTGCCCGGGGTCCCAGCGAGCAGTACTTC. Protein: CSVVARGPSEQYF.

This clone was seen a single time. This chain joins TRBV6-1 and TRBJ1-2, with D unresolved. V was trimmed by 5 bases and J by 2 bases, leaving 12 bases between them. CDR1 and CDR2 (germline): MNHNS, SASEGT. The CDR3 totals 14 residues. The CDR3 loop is CASSSDGRNYGYTF. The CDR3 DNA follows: TGTGCCAGCAGTTCTGACGGACGGAACTATGGCTACACCTTC.

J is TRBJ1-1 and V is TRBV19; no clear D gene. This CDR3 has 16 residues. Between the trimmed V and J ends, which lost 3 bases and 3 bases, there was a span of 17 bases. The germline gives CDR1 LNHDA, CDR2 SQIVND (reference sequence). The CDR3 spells CASSINLGHSYTEAFF. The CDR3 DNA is TGTGCCAGTAGTATTAATCTGGGTCACTCATACACTGAAGCTTTCTTT.

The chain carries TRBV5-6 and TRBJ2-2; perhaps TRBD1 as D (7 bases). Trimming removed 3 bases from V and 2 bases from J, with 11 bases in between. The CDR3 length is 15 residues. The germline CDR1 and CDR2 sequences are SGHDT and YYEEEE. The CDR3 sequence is CASSWRDRNTGELFF. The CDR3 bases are TGTGCCAGCAGCTGGAGGGACAGAAACACCGGGGAGCTGTTTTTT. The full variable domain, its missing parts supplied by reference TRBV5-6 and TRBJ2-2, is DAGVTQSPTHLIKTRGQQVTLRCSPKSGHDTVSWYQQALGQGPQFIFQYYEEEERQRGNFPDRFSGHQFPNYSSELNVNALLLGDSALYLCASSWRDRNTGELFFGEGSRLTVL.

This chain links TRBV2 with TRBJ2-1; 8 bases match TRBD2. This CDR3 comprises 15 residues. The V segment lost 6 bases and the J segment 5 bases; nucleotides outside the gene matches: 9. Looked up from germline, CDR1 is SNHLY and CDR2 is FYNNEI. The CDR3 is CASRPIAGYDNEQFF. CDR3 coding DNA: TGTGCCAGCAGGCCCATAGCGGGATATGACAATGAGCAGTTCTTC.

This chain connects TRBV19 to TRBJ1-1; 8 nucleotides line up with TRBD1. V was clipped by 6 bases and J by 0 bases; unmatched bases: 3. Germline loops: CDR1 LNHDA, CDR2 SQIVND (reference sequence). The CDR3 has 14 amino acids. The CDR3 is CASRKQGVNTEAFF. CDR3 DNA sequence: TGTGCCAGTAGGAAACAGGGGGTGAACACTGAAGCTTTCTTT.

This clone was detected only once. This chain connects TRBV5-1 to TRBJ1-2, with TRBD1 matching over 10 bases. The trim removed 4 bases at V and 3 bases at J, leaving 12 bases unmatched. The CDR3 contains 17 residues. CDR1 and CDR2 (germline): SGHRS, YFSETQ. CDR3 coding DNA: TGCGCCAGCAGCCCTCCGACAGGGGGCGCGGGGGACTATGGCTACACCTTC. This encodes CASSPPTGGAGDYGYTF.

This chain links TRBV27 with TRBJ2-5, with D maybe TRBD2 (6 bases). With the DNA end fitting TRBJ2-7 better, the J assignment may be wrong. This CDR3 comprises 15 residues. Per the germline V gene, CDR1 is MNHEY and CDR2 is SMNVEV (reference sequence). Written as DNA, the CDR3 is TGTGCCAGCAGAGTTAGCGGACCCTACCGTGGCGAGCAGTACTTC. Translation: CASRVSGPYRGEQYF.

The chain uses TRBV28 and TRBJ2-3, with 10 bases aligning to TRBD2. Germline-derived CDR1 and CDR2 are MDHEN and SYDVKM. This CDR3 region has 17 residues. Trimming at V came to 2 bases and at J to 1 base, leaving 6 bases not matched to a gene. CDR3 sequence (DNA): TGTGCCAGCAGTTTAGCAGTAGCGGGGGGCCGCACAGATACGCAGTATTTT. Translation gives CASSLAVAGGRTDTQYF.

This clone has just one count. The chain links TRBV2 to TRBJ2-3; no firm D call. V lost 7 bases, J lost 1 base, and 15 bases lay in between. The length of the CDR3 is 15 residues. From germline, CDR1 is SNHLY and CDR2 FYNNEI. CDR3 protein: CASTRNHGGTDTQYF. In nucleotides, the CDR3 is TGTGCCAGCACGAGGAATCATGGGGGCACAGATACGCAGTATTTT.

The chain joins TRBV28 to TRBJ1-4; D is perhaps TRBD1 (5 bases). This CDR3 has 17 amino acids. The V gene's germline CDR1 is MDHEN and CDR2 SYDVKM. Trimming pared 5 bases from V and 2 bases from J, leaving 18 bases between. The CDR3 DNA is TGTGCCAGCAGTACCACAGGAGCTTCACTTACTAATGAAAAACTGTTTTTT. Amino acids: CASSTTGASLTNEKLFF.

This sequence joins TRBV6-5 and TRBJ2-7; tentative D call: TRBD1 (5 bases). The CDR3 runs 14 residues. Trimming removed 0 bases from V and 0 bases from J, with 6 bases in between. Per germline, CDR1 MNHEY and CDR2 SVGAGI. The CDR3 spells CASSYSDSSYEQYF. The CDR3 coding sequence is TGTGCCAGCAGTTACTCCGACAGCTCCTACGAGCAGTACTTC.

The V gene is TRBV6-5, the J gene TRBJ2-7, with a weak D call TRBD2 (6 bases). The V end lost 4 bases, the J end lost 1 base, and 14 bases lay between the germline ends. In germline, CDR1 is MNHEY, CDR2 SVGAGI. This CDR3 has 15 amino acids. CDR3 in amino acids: CASSSSVIRSYEQYF. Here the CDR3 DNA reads TGTGCCAGCAGTTCTAGCGTAATTCGGTCCTACGAGCAGTACTTC.

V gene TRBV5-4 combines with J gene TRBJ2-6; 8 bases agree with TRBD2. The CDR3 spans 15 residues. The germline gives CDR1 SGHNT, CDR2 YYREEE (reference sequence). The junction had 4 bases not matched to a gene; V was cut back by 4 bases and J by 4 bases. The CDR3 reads CASSRGGPGANVLTF. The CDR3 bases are TGTGCCAGCAGCCGGGGGGGGCCCGGGGCCAACGTCCTGACTTTC.

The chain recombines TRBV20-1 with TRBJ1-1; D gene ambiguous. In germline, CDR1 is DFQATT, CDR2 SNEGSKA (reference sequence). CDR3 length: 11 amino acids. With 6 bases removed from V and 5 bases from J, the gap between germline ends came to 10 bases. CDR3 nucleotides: TGCAGTGCGTTAGACGGGACTGAAGCTTTCTTT. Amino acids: CSALDGTEAFF.